The T cell receptor (beta chain) described here comes from a study of shared clonotypes between healthy human individuals. About the study: There were three CD4 naive, three CD4 memory, two CD8 naive and one CD8 memory plates per donor. Notes on the study in general: In the sorted subsets, rarefaction showed sequencing was incomplete despite large depth. About 5% of naive CD4 clonotypes were shared across a few donors.

From germline, CDR1 is MGHRA and CDR2 YSYEKL. This CDR3 is 16 amino acids long. V was pared by 6 bases and J by 5 bases, with 19 bases between. The authors ran the assay at deep level. The method was immunoSEQ multiplex PCR; TCRdb's version includes in-frame clones alone and lacks a portion of them. The data hold about 520,000 clones, with roughly 95% observed a single time. To note about this clone: What it binds is not known.

This clonotype was sampled from a woman aged 25 to 39 in good health. The specimen sequenced was naive CD4+ T cells sorted from blood. Regarding subset: CD45RA+ positively selected. The V gene is TRBV4-1, the J gene TRBJ1-4; a weak D match, TRBD1 (6 bases). The CDR3 here is CASRQTRGGLNEKLFF. The CDR3, as DNA: TGCGCCAGCAGACAAACCAGGGGAGGGTTGAATGAAAAACTGTTTTTT.